The 5 T cell receptor beta chains given below trace back to one sample, sequenced in a study of cytomegalovirus exposure and HLA in healthy donors. Primers for the PCR totalled 60 Vbeta and 13 Jbeta. Clones were sequenced by immunoSEQ multiplex PCR, and TCRdb holds only the in-frame ones, with some missing. Among tens of thousands of clones listed, roughly four fifths were seen once. Sequencing was done on a sample of PBMCs. The receptors come from a human donor in good health.

V is TRBV6-5 and J is TRBJ2-2; no clear D gene. Trimming pared 2 bases from V and 6 bases from J, leaving 7 bases between. Germline V gene lookup returns CDR1 MNHEY and CDR2 SVGAGI. The CDR3 is 13 residues long. This CDR3 reads CASSYRVSGELFF. CDR3 sequence (DNA): TGTGCCAGCAGTTACCGGGTGTCCGGGGAGCTGTTTTTT.

The chain joins TRBV5-1 to TRBJ2-7; 7 bases match TRBD1. The CDR3 spans 14 residues. The germline V gene encodes CDR1 SGHRS and CDR2 YFSETQ. Trimming removed 4 bases from V and 0 bases from J; junction bases left unmatched: 4. This chain's CDR3 is CASSLGTASYEQYF. The CDR3 coding sequence is TGCGCCAGCAGCCTCGGGACAGCCTCCTACGAGCAGTACTTC.

This chain joins TRBV6-1 and TRBJ2-3, with D maybe TRBD1 (6 bases). CDR1 and CDR2 (germline): MNHNS, SASEGT. CDR3 size: 15 residues. Trimming cost V 2 bases and J 2 bases, with 11 bases left between them. The CDR3 sequence is CASSEMGAVTDTQYF. The CDR3 DNA is TGTGCCAGCAGTGAAATGGGGGCGGTCACAGATACGCAGTATTTT.

This sequence joins TRBV5-1 and TRBJ1-1; possible D gene TRBD1, 5 bases. Deletions cut 0 bases from V and 1 base from J, with 7 bases between. Germline CDR1 is SGHRS and CDR2 is YFSETQ. The CDR3 runs to 14 residues. CDR3 coding DNA: TGCGCCAGCAGCTTGGTTCAGGGGAACACTGAAGCTTTCTTT. Amino acids: CASSLVQGNTEAFF. Together with reference TRBV5-1 and TRBJ1-1, the CDR3 gives the full variable domain: KAGVTQTPRYLIKTRGQQVTLSCSPISGHRSVSWYQQTPGQGLQFLFEYFSETQRNKGNFPGRFSGRQFSNSRSEMNVSTLELGDSALYLCASSLVQGNTEAFFGQGTRLTVV.

The chain joins TRBV7-3 to TRBJ2-6; 7 bases line up with TRBD2. J was trimmed by 0 bases and V by 1 base; bases with no gene match: 6. Germline V gives CDR1 SGHTA, CDR2 FQGTGA. The CDR3 sequence is 18 residues long. This CDR3 is CASSLNPSGSSGANVLTF. CDR3 DNA sequence: TGTGCCAGCAGCTTAAATCCTAGCGGTAGCTCTGGGGCCAACGTCCTGACTTTC.